These T cell receptor beta chains were read from a single sample in a study of blood T cell repertoires in COVID-19. Profiled with immunoSEQ multiplex PCR; TCRdb holds only in-frame clones, not every one. This table has a few hundred thousand clones, 80% to 85% appearing once. Source material: PBMCs or T cells enriched from blood (not recorded which). These receptors were collected from a man in his fifties who had recovered from COVID-19. The CDR3 runs from the conserved cysteine through the conserved F or W. Each record gives: clone size, D gene, V gene, J gene, CDR3 DNA, CDR3 protein. D genes are given only for firm matches. Only part of the rows carry a size: once, few, many, or a class if the clone is expanded.

size: NA; D: NA; V: TRBV5-1; J: TRBJ2-5; DNA: TGCGCCAGCAGCTTTGGGGGGGCTGAGACCCAGTACTTC; CDR3: CASSFGGAETQYF
size: once; D: NA; V: TRBV15; J: TRBJ2-5; DNA: TGTGCCACCAGCAGAGATCCCCCCGGGGCGGGGGAGACCCAGTACTTC; CDR3: CATSRDPPGAGETQYF
size: NA; D: NA; V: TRBV7-9; J: TRBJ1-2; DNA: TGTGCCAGCAGCCGGGCCAGGGTCGGAGGCTACACCTTC; CDR3: CASSRARVGGYTF
size: NA; D: TRBD1; V: TRBV5-4; J: TRBJ2-5; DNA: TGTGCCAGCAGCTACCGAGGGACAGGGGAGGAGACCCAGTACTTC; CDR3: CASSYRGTGEETQYF
size: NA; D: TRBD1; V: TRBV18; J: TRBJ1-2; DNA: TGTGCCAGCTCACCACCGGGACAGGGGGCGACTGGCTACACCTTC; CDR3: CASSPPGQGATGYTF
size: NA; D: NA; V: TRBV11-2; J: TRBJ2-1; DNA: TGTGCCAGCAGCTTAGAGGGGAGTCCCTACAATGAGCAGTTCTTC; CDR3: CASSLEGSPYNEQFF
size: NA; D: TRBD1; V: TRBV13; J: TRBJ2-1; DNA: TGTGCCAGCAGCTCCACGATTCCCAACAGGGGCGCCTACAATGAGCAGTTCTTC; CDR3: CASSSTIPNRGAYNEQFF
size: NA; D: TRBD1; V: TRBV18; J: TRBJ2-1; DNA: TGTGCCAGCTCACCCCCGGGACAGGAGTACAATGAGCAGTTCTTC; CDR3: CASSPPGQEYNEQFF
size: NA; D: NA; V: TRBV19; J: TRBJ2-5; DNA: TGTGCCAGTAGTATTAATAGACAGACGAAAGAGACCCAGTACTTC; CDR3: CASSINRQTKETQYF
size: NA; D: TRBD1; V: TRBV6-5; J: TRBJ1-2; DNA: TGTGCCAGCAGTTACGGACAGGGCCGTGGCTACACCTTC; CDR3: CASSYGQGRGYTF
size: NA; D: TRBD1; V: TRBV4-2; J: TRBJ2-7; DNA: TGTGCCAGCAGCCTCTCCGGGACAGGGGACCACGAGCAGTACTTC; CDR3: CASSLSGTGDHEQYF
size: NA; D: NA; V: TRBV5-6; J: TRBJ2-3; DNA: TGTGCCAGCAGCTTGCGGTTCGGCACAGATACGCAGTATTTT; CDR3: CASSLRFGTDTQYF
size: NA; D: NA; V: TRBV7-3; J: TRBJ1-6; DNA: TGTGCCAGCAGCTGGGACTTCAATTCACCCCTCCACTTT; CDR3: CASSWDFNSPLHF
size: once; D: NA; V: TRBV25-1; J: TRBJ1-5; DNA: TGTGCCAGCAGTGAATCGGCGGGGTCGCCCCAGCATTTT; CDR3: CASSESAGSPQHF
size: few; D: NA; V: TRBV4-2; J: TRBJ1-2; DNA: TGTGCCAGCAGCCAGGATACAGGAGGGGCGAGCTATGGCTACACCTTC; CDR3: CASSQDTGGASYGYTF
size: NA; D: TRBD1; V: TRBV13; J: TRBJ1-4; DNA: TGTGCCAGCAGCCATTCACAGGGGGGGAGGCAAAAACTGTTTTTT; CDR3: CASSHSQGGRQKLFF
size: NA; D: TRBD1; V: TRBV5-1; J: TRBJ1-4; DNA: TGCGCCAGCAGCTTGGATGTCATCCAGGGGGCAACTAATGAAAAACTGTTTTTT; CDR3: CASSLDVIQGATNEKLFF
size: NA; D: TRBD1; V: TRBV7-8; J: TRBJ2-3; DNA: TGTGCCAGCACTCGACAGGGAAGGTCCACAGATACGCAGTATTTT; CDR3: CASTRQGRSTDTQYF
size: NA; D: TRBD1; V: TRBV24-1; J: TRBJ2-3; DNA: TGTGCCACCAGTGATTCGGGGACAGGGGAAACAGATACGCAGTATTTT; CDR3: CATSDSGTGETDTQYF
size: NA; D: TRBD2; V: TRBV11-2; J: TRBJ2-1; DNA: TGTGCCAGCAGCTATGGACTAGCGGGGGATCGGGAGCAGTTCTTC; CDR3: CASSYGLAGDREQFF
size: NA; D: NA; V: TRBV11-1; J: TRBJ2-5; DNA: TGTGCCAGCAGCTTAGCTTGGGGGCCAATCGAGACCCAGTACTTC; CDR3: CASSLAWGPIETQYF
size: NA; D: NA; V: TRBV3-1/TRBV3-2; J: TRBJ2-7; DNA: TGTGCCAGCAGCCACCCAGGCCGCGGGCTGGACGAGCAGTACTTC; CDR3: CASSHPGRGLDEQYF
size: once; D: TRBD2; V: TRBV27; J: TRBJ2-7; DNA: TGTGCCAGCAGTTTAGGGACTAGCGGGAGTGGCGAGCAGTACTTC; CDR3: CASSLGTSGSGEQYF
size: NA; D: TRBD2; V: TRBV19; J: TRBJ2-7; DNA: TGTGCCAGTAGTATACCGGGACTAGCCAACGAGCAGTACTTC; CDR3: CASSIPGLANEQYF
size: NA; D: NA; V: TRBV7-2; J: TRBJ1-3; DNA: TGTGCCAGCAGCCCCCAGGCCCCAAGGGGAAACACCATATATTTT; CDR3: CASSPQAPRGNTIYF
size: once; D: NA; V: TRBV6-5; J: TRBJ1-2; DNA: TGTGCCAGCAGTCGACAGACCTATAACTATGGCTACACCTTC; CDR3: CASSRQTYNYGYTF
size: few; D: NA; V: TRBV6-5; J: TRBJ2-7; DNA: TGTGCCAGCGAGGCAGGGGAATCCTACGAGCAGTACTTC; CDR3: CASEAGESYEQYF
size: NA; D: NA; V: TRBV9; J: TRBJ1-2; DNA: TGTGCCAGCAGCGTAGGACGGGTTGGGAGCTATGGCTACACCTTC; CDR3: CASSVGRVGSYGYTF
size: NA; D: NA; V: TRBV20-1; J: TRBJ2-2; DNA: TGCAGTGCTAGTATACAGGGTGCCACCGGGGAGCTGTTTTTT; CDR3: CSASIQGATGELFF
size: NA; D: NA; V: TRBV7-3; J: TRBJ2-3; DNA: TGTGCCAGCAGCTTAAGCGGAAGCACAGATACGCAGTATTTT; CDR3: CASSLSGSTDTQYF
size: NA; D: NA; V: TRBV3-1/TRBV3-2; J: TRBJ1-6; DNA: TGTGCCAGCAGCCAAAATCCTATAGCTGGCTATAATTCACCCCTCCACTTT; CDR3: CASSQNPIAGYNSPLHF
size: NA; D: NA; V: TRBV27; J: TRBJ2-1; DNA: TGTGCCAGCAGTAGGGGACTTCCTGGGACTTATTACAATGAGCAGTTCTTC; CDR3: CASSRGLPGTYYNEQFF
size: NA; D: TRBD2; V: TRBV3-1/TRBV3-2; J: TRBJ2-7; DNA: TGTGCCAGCAGCCCCTCGTGGTCTAGCGGTTACGAGCAGTACTTC; CDR3: CASSPSWSSGYEQYF
size: NA; D: NA; V: TRBV3-1/TRBV3-2; J: TRBJ1-4; DNA: TGTGCCAGCGGAGGCCTCCGGGGGGGTGAAAAACTGTTTTTT; CDR3: CASGGLRGGEKLFF
size: NA; D: NA; V: TRBV30; J: TRBJ1-4; DNA: TGTGCCTGGAGTCCCCCCCGGGACAACCCCGGAAGGCTGTTTTTT; CDR3: CAWSPPRDNPGRLFF
size: few; D: NA; V: TRBV7-6; J: TRBJ1-3; DNA: TGTGCCAGCAGCTCCGGGACATTCGTCTCTGGAAACACCATATATTTT; CDR3: CASSSGTFVSGNTIYF
size: NA; D: TRBD2; V: TRBV3-1/TRBV3-2; J: TRBJ2-1; DNA: TGTGCCAGCAGCCCGCCCTTCAGGGAATCCACCCCAGGACTAGATATGCGTGAGCAGTTCTTC; CDR3: CASSPPFRESTPGLDMREQFF
size: once; D: NA; V: TRBV10-1; J: TRBJ2-5; DNA: TGCGCCAGCAGCCTTACCCAGGGGTCGGCCCAGTACTTC; CDR3: CASSLTQGSAQYF
size: once; D: NA; V: TRBV28; J: TRBJ1-1; DNA: TGTGCCAGCAGTTTAGGAGGGATACGGGGGGAAGGCACTGAAGCTTTCTTT; CDR3: CASSLGGIRGEGTEAFF
size: few; D: TRBD2; V: TRBV6-2/TRBV6-3; J: TRBJ2-1; DNA: TGTGCCAGCAGTACTAGCGGGAGGGGTAGGGATGAGCAGTTCTTC; CDR3: CASSTSGRGRDEQFF
size: NA; D: NA; V: TRBV11-3; J: TRBJ1-2; DNA: TGTGCCAGCAGCTGGGACACTAACTATGGCTACACCTTC; CDR3: CASSWDTNYGYTF